A selection of T cell receptor beta chains follows, all from one sample in a study of cytomegalovirus exposure and HLA in healthy donors. The table came from immunoSEQ multiplex PCR; TCRdb's copy has only in-frame clones and leaves some out. Counted here are over 110,000 clones, more than 75% occurring once; the ten biggest clones make up roughly 6.2%. Input material: PBMCs. The source of these receptors is a middle-aged woman in good health and CMV-seropositive. The CDR3 runs from the conserved cysteine through the conserved F or W. Fields, in order: clone size, J gene, V gene, D gene, CDR3 DNA, CDR3 protein. The D gene is left open where the match is weak. Size is stated for part of the rows, as once, few or many counts, or as a class when the clone is expanded.

abundance: NA; j_gene: TRBJ1-1; v_gene: TRBV19; d_gene: NA; CDR3nt: TGTGGCCTCCAAGGAGCCCAAAACACTGAAGCTTTCTTT; CDR3aa: CGLQGAQNTEAFF
abundance: NA; j_gene: TRBJ1-5; v_gene: TRBV4-2; d_gene: NA; CDR3nt: TGTGCCAGCAGCCAAGAAGGGGGTAATAGCAATCAGCCCCAGCATTTT; CDR3aa: CASSQEGGNSNQPQHF
abundance: NA; j_gene: TRBJ2-1; v_gene: TRBV10-1; d_gene: TRBD2; CDR3nt: TGCGCCAGCAGTAGGGGACTAGCGAGCTCCTACAATGAGCAGTTCTTC; CDR3aa: CASSRGLASSYNEQFF
abundance: NA; j_gene: TRBJ2-7; v_gene: TRBV5-5; d_gene: NA; CDR3nt: TGTGCCAGCAGCTGGGGGACACCCTCCTACGAGCAGTACTTC; CDR3aa: CASSWGTPSYEQYF
abundance: NA; j_gene: TRBJ2-7; v_gene: TRBV29-1; d_gene: TRBD2; CDR3nt: TGCAGCGTTGAAGCTCGAAGGCCTAGCGGGAGGGCCGGTCGGTACGAGCAGTACTTC; CDR3aa: CSVEARRPSGRAGRYEQYF
abundance: NA; j_gene: TRBJ2-5; v_gene: TRBV6-1; d_gene: TRBD2; CDR3nt: TGTGCCAGCACCCAAAGAGTGGCGGGAGAAGAGACCCAGTACTTC; CDR3aa: CASTQRVAGEETQYF
abundance: NA; j_gene: TRBJ2-1; v_gene: TRBV7-6; d_gene: TRBD1; CDR3nt: TGTGCCAGCAGCTTGCAGAACAGGGGGAATGAGCAGTTCTTC; CDR3aa: CASSLQNRGNEQFF
abundance: NA; j_gene: TRBJ2-1; v_gene: TRBV9; d_gene: TRBD2; CDR3nt: TGTGCCAGCAGCGTACCCGGGACTAGCGGAAACAATGAGCAGTTCTTC; CDR3aa: CASSVPGTSGNNEQFF
abundance: NA; j_gene: TRBJ2-6; v_gene: TRBV2; d_gene: NA; CDR3nt: TGTGCCAGCAGTCTCAGCTCTGGGGCCAACGTCCTGACTTTC; CDR3aa: CASSLSSGANVLTF
abundance: few; j_gene: TRBJ2-2; v_gene: TRBV7-8; d_gene: NA; CDR3nt: TGTGCCAGCAGCTTAGTTACCGGGTATGGTGGCACCGGGGAGCTGTTTTTT; CDR3aa: CASSLVTGYGGTGELFF
abundance: NA; j_gene: TRBJ1-2; v_gene: TRBV6-6; d_gene: TRBD1; CDR3nt: TGTGCCAGCAGTGGTGGGGACAGTAATGGCTACACCTTC; CDR3aa: CASSGGDSNGYTF
abundance: NA; j_gene: TRBJ2-3; v_gene: TRBV19; d_gene: TRBD2; CDR3nt: TGTGCCAGTAGTATAGGACTAGCGGGGGGCCGTCCCAGCACAGATACGCAGTATTTT; CDR3aa: CASSIGLAGGRPSTDTQYF
abundance: NA; j_gene: TRBJ1-4; v_gene: TRBV27; d_gene: NA; CDR3nt: TGTGCCAGCAGTTTCAACGGAAAACTGTTTTTT; CDR3aa: CASSFNGKLFF
abundance: NA; j_gene: TRBJ2-2; v_gene: TRBV4-2; d_gene: NA; CDR3nt: TGTGCCAGCAGCCAAGTCACGGGAAGCACCGGGGAGCTGTTTTTT; CDR3aa: CASSQVTGSTGELFF
abundance: NA; j_gene: TRBJ1-3; v_gene: TRBV9; d_gene: NA; CDR3nt: TGTGCCAGCAGCCTAGGGGGGCCAGGGAACACCATATATTTT; CDR3aa: CASSLGGPGNTIYF
abundance: NA; j_gene: TRBJ2-2; v_gene: TRBV5-8; d_gene: NA; CDR3nt: TGTGCCAGCAGCCCGAGACAGACCACCGGGGAGCTGTTTTTT; CDR3aa: CASSPRQTTGELFF
abundance: NA; j_gene: TRBJ1-2; v_gene: TRBV2; d_gene: NA; CDR3nt: TGTGCCAGCAGTGGGGGACTGATTAACTATGGCTACACCTTC; CDR3aa: CASSGGLINYGYTF
abundance: NA; j_gene: TRBJ1-2; v_gene: TRBV18; d_gene: TRBD1; CDR3nt: TGTGCCAGCTCAGCAACAGGGGAAGACTATGGCTACACCTTC; CDR3aa: CASSATGEDYGYTF
abundance: NA; j_gene: TRBJ2-1; v_gene: TRBV27; d_gene: NA; CDR3nt: TGTGCCAGCAGTTTACGGGTTCCTAGCACCCCAGCCTACAATGAGCAGTTCTTC; CDR3aa: CASSLRVPSTPAYNEQFF